Here is one TCR beta chain with its context. Its antigen is still unknown. This sample stems from a study of blood T cells in healthy people across ages. Overall study context: About one barcoded beta molecule was captured per two T cells (by template switching). Study conclusions and caveats: Possibly confounding the expanded clonotype changes was the fact that donor CMV status was unknown.

Using a J-beta primer mix together with a sample-barcoded 5' primer, a second PCR was run for 7 to 11 cycles. One entry per CDR3 protein, called by TCRdb with MiXCR from the 5' RACE reads. Among about 1.8 million distinct CDR3 sequences listed, about 49% were seen once. Germline V CDR1 and CDR2: MNHNS, SASEGT. This CDR3 contains 15 residues. The clonotype comes from a woman aged 35 to 49 in good health. The sample comprised blood. This chain uses TRBV6-1 with TRBJ2-5, with D perhaps given as TRBD1 or TRBD2 (5 bases each). With the DNA end fitting TRBJ2-7 better, the J assignment may be wrong. CDR3 in amino acids: CASSEGDGRTYEQYF. The CDR3 DNA follows: TGTGCCAGCAGTGAAGGGGACGGCCGAACCTACGAGCAGTACTTC.